The clone carrying this T cell receptor (beta chain) is medium-sized. The QIAseq Immune Repertoire TCR panel built the libraries from about 16 ng of total RNA. TCRdb redid the calling of the reads with MiXCR, one entry per CDR3 protein. In the table there are 500 or so distinct CDR3 sequences, 5.5% to 7% of which are singletons. These data come from a study of circulating CD8 cells and anti-PD-1 response in melanoma. Live CD3+CD8+TCRalphabeta+ cells were sorted into four subsets by PD-1 and/or TIGIT. V lost 1 base, J lost 0 bases, and 6 bases stayed unmatched. The CDR3 covers 17 residues. The germline CDR1 and CDR2 sequences are SGHTA and FQGNSA.

The TCR comes from a human donor with melanoma. The chain uses TRBV7-2 and TRBJ2-7; 10 bases are a match to TRBD2. The starting material was CD8+ T cells from PBMCs, obtained at baseline or after one month of anti-PD-1 therapy (not recorded which). The CDR3 DNA follows: TGTGCCAGCAGCTTAGAAGTAGCGGGAGGAAGCTCCTACGAGCAGTACTTC. Its translation is CASSLEVAGGSSYEQYF.